These 15 T cell receptor beta chains share one sample of origin, sequenced in a study of blood T cell repertoires in COVID-19. Sequenced by immunoSEQ multiplex PCR; TCRdb stores in-frame clones only, minus some. This table has some 80,000 clones, 85% appearing once. The specimen sequenced was peripheral blood. These receptors came from a man in his fifties or sixties with COVID-19, enrolled during active disease.

CDR3 sequence: CASSRGTANYGYTF. The CDR3 nucleotides read TGTGCCAGCAGCCGAGGGACAGCTAACTATGGCTACACCTTC. The V and J genes are TRBV3-1 (or the pseudogene TRBV3-2) and TRBJ1-2; 7 bases fit TRBD1. The CDR3 loop spans 14 amino acids. The germline V gene has CDR1 LGHDT and CDR2 YNNKEL (reference sequence). V shed 4 bases and J 0 bases; nucleotides not matched to a gene: 2.

This sequence joins TRBV2 and TRBJ2-2, with a weak D call TRBD1 (6 bases). CDR3 length equals 14 residues. Per the germline V gene, CDR1 is SNHLY and CDR2 is FYNNEI. V dropped 5 bases and J dropped 7 bases, with 14 bases sitting between them. CDR3 nucleotides: TGTGCCAGCAGTCCCGGGACAACCTACGGGGAGCTGTTTTTT. Translation: CASSPGTTYGELFF.

V is TRBV19 and J is TRBJ1-2; unclear D gene. Trimming stripped 3 bases from V and 0 bases from J, with 5 bases between. The germline V gene encodes CDR1 LNHDA and CDR2 SQIVND (reference sequence). CDR3 length: 13 residues. CDR3 protein: CASSISTNYGYTF. The CDR3 DNA sequence: TGTGCCAGTAGTATTTCAACTAACTATGGCTACACCTTC.

This clone was found once. The chain links TRBV12-5 to TRBJ2-1; 8 bases align to TRBD2. Losses at the gene ends were 0 bases for V and 8 bases for J; bases not matched to a gene: 6. This CDR3 contains 15 residues. Germline CDR1 reads LGHNT; CDR2 reads FRNRAP. The CDR3, as DNA: TGTGCTAGTGGTTTGGTATCCGGGGGGGCACATGAGCAGTTCTTC. Translating gives CASGLVSGGAHEQFF.

The chain's CDR3 is CASVGGSDYGYTF. Here the CDR3 DNA reads TGTGCCAGCGTAGGGGGCTCCGACTATGGCTACACCTTC. The genes are TRBV27 and TRBJ1-2; 7 bases line up with TRBD1. Looked up from germline, CDR1 is MNHEY and CDR2 is SMNVEV (reference sequence). The V segment lost 8 bases and the J segment 3 bases; nucleotides outside the gene matches: 6. CDR3 size: 13 residues.

This clone has only a few counts. The CDR3 coding sequence is TGTGCCAGCAGCCCAAGGGGGGGCACTGAAGCTTTCTTT. This codes for CASSPRGGTEAFF. The chain uses TRBV3-1 (or the pseudogene TRBV3-2) and TRBJ1-1, with D perhaps matching TRBD1 (6 bases). The germline V gene has CDR1 LGHDT and CDR2 YNNKEL (reference sequence). Trimming cost V 4 bases and J 4 bases, with 10 bases left between them. This CDR3 contains 13 residues.

The chain employs TRBV30 and TRBJ2-3; possible D gene TRBD2, 6 bases. CDR3 length: 12 amino acids. CDR1 is GTSNPN and CDR2 is SVGIG in the germline V gene (reference sequence). The V and J ends lost 1 base and 8 bases respectively, with 10 bases between them. The CDR3 is CAWSDRGTTQYF. For the CDR3, the DNA is TGTGCCTGGAGTGATCGGGGGACTACGCAGTATTTT.

This chain connects TRBV6-5 to TRBJ1-1; 11 bases are shared with TRBD1. The germline gives CDR1 MNHEY, CDR2 SVGAGI. CDR3 length: 15 residues. Trimming took 0 bases from V and 4 from J; bases not matched to a gene: 1. CDR3 residues: CASSYSGTGGTEAFF. The CDR3 nucleotides are TGTGCCAGCAGTTACTCGGGGACAGGGGGCACTGAAGCTTTCTTT.

The rearrangement uses TRBV24-1 and TRBJ2-1, with 7 positions matching TRBD1. Germline CDR1 reads KGHDR; CDR2 reads SFDVKD. V shed 4 bases and J 5 bases; nucleotides not matched to a gene: 13. The CDR3 has 17 amino acids. DNA for the CDR3: TGTGCCACCAGTGAATACCCACAGGGGAGTAGGGACAATGAGCAGTTCTTC. Translated: CATSEYPQGSRDNEQFF.

The chain employs TRBV7-9 and TRBJ2-2, with D possibly being TRBD2 (5 bases). Trimming pared 5 bases from V and 2 bases from J, leaving 12 bases between. This CDR3 is built from 15 residues. Germline V gene sequence: CDR1 SEHNR, CDR2 FQNEAQ (reference sequence). The CDR3 nucleotides read TGTGCCAGCAGCCGTACTAGAACCAACACCGGGGAGCTGTTTTTT. Translation: CASSRTRTNTGELFF.

The rearrangement uses TRBV11-1 and TRBJ1-1; tentatively, D is TRBD1 (6 bases). CDR3 length: 12 amino acids. V was cut by 5 bases and J by 11 bases, with 15 bases left in between. Germline assignment: CDR1 SGHAT and CDR2 FQDESV (reference sequence). The CDR3 DNA sequence: TGTGCCAGCAGCCCTACCACAGGGAGTGCTTTCTTT. Translation gives CASSPTTGSAFF.

The chain recombines TRBV4-2 with TRBJ2-5, with 13 bases matching TRBD2. There are 17 residues in the CDR3. Germline V gene data show CDR1 as LGHNA and CDR2 as YNFKEQ. V was clipped by 3 bases and J by 2 bases; unmatched bases: 6. The CDR3 protein is CASSQNSLAGGQETQYF. Here the CDR3 DNA reads TGTGCCAGCAGCCAGAACTCACTAGCGGGGGGGCAAGAGACCCAGTACTTC.

The rearrangement links TRBV24-1 to TRBJ1-4; possibly TRBD1 for D (5 bases). Trimming took off 1 base at V and 7 bases at J, with 15 bases between the two ends. CDR1 KGHDR and CDR2 SFDVKD come from the germline V gene. The CDR3 totals 16 residues. CDR3 loop: CATSDFTRDGGEKLFF. The CDR3 DNA follows: TGTGCCACCAGTGATTTTACCAGGGATGGTGGTGAAAAACTGTTTTTT.

The chain uses TRBV18 and TRBJ2-2, with 12 nucleotides matching TRBD2. Germline V gene sequence: CDR1 KGHSH, CDR2 LQKENI. The CDR3 contains 16 residues. Trimming removed 3 bases from V and 6 bases from J; junction bases left unmatched: 5. The CDR3 loop is CASSPGTSGLSGELFF. In nucleotides, the CDR3 is TGTGCCAGCTCACCGGGGACTAGCGGGCTGTCCGGGGAGCTGTTTTTT.

This clone has only one observation. This chain joins TRBV2 and TRBJ2-3; unclear D gene. The germline V gene encodes CDR1 SNHLY and CDR2 FYNNEI. The CDR3 spans 14 residues. Trimming removed 6 bases from V and 0 bases from J, with 10 bases in between. CDR3 DNA sequence: TGTGCCAGCAGATGGCTGATTAGCACAGATACGCAGTATTTT. It encodes CASRWLISTDTQYF.